The clone carrying this TCR beta chain was detected a few times. What it recognizes is unknown. Libraries were prepared by immunoSEQ multiplex PCR; TCRdb keeps only in-frame clonotypes and omits some of them. The data hold roughly 150,000 clones, with 94% observed a single time. The data are from a study of OX40 agonist ivuxolimab in advanced cancers. On the study more broadly: Hepatocellular carcinoma, melanoma, renal cell or head and neck cancer affected the dose-escalation patients. General study points: Clonal expansion in partial responders at 0.1-3.0 mg/kg ranked among the lowest.

The source was CD4+ or CD8+ T cells sorted from blood, collected in a trial of the OX40 agonist ivuxolimab. This sequence originates from an adult with an advanced solid tumor such as melanoma, head and neck, liver or kidney cancer.

In DNA form, the CDR3 reads TGCAGTGCTAGATCCGGGAACGGCTACACCTTC. Protein sequence: CSARSGNGYTF. V is TRBV20-1 and J is TRBJ1-2, with D hard to call. Germline-derived CDR1 and CDR2 are DFQATT and SNEGSKA (reference sequence). Trimming took off 2 bases at V and 8 bases at J, with 9 bases between the two ends. The CDR3 totals 11 residues.